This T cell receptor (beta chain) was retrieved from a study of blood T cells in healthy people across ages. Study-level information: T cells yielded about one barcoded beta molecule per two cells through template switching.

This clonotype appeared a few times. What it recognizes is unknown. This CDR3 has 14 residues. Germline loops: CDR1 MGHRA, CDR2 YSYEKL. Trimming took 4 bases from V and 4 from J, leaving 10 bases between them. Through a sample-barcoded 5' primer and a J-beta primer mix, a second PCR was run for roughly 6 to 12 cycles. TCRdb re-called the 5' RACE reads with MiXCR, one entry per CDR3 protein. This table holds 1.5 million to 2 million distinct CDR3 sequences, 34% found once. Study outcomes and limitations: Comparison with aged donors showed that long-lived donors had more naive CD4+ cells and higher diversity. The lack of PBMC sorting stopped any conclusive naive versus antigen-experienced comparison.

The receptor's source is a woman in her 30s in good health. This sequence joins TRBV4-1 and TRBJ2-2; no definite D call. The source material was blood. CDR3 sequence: CASSPPGSTGELFF. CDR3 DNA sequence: TGCGCCAGCAGCCCCCCGGGTTCCACCGGGGAGCTGTTTTTT.